These 17 T cell receptor beta chains originate from one sample sequenced in a study of T cell changes during pregnancy in multiple sclerosis. Clones were read by immunoSEQ multiplex PCR, and TCRdb kept only the in-frame ones, dropping some. Of 35,000 to 50,000 clones listed, 80% to 95% are singletons. The material sequenced was CD4+ T cells from peripheral blood mononuclear cells, taken in the first trimester of pregnancy. These receptors all come from a female donor with multiple sclerosis, enrolled in a pregnancy study.

The chain is built from TRBV19 and TRBJ2-7; 9 nucleotides match TRBD2. V lost 7 bases, J lost 1 base, and 5 bases stayed unmatched. Germline-derived CDR1 and CDR2 are LNHDA and SQIVND (reference sequence). This CDR3 has 14 amino acids. The DNA for the CDR3 is TGTGCCAGTACCCCGACTAGCGGTTCCTACGAGCAGTACTTC. Translation: CASTPTSGSYEQYF. Full variable domain (rest looked up from reference TRBV19 and TRBJ2-7): DGGITQSPKYLFRKEGQNVTLSCEQNLNHDAMYWYRQDPGQGLRLIYYSQIVNDFQKGDIAEGYSVSREKKESFPLTVTSAQKNPTAFYLCASTPTSGSYEQYFGPGTRLTVT.

CDR3 protein: CASSLGRSSYNEQFF. The DNA of the CDR3 is TGTGCCAGCAGCTTAGGAAGGAGCTCCTACAATGAGCAGTTCTTC. The rearrangement joins TRBV11-3 to TRBJ2-1; D remains ambiguous. The CDR3 is 15 residues long. Germline-derived CDR1 and CDR2 are SGHNT and YENEEA. Trimming took 1 base from V and 0 from J, leaving 7 bases between them.

This chain links TRBV28 with TRBJ2-7, with a possible D match to TRBD2 (6 bases). There are 16 residues in the CDR3. Per germline, CDR1 MDHEN and CDR2 SYDVKM. The germline V and J ends were trimmed by 5 bases and 4 bases, with 21 bases remaining between them. The CDR3 DNA reads TGTGCCAGCAGTCTTTTAGCCGGGTACGGGACTTACGAGCAGTACTTC. Protein product: CASSLLAGYGTYEQYF.

The chain carries TRBV7-6 and TRBJ2-5, with 15 bases that match TRBD2. The CDR3 covers 18 residues. J gave up 3 bases and V 3 bases, and 8 bases lay outside the gene matches. CDR1 is SGHVS and CDR2 is FNYEAQ in the germline V gene. In DNA form, the CDR3 reads TGTGCCAGCAGCTTTGGACTAGCGGGAGGGGTCAGGAAAGAGACCCAGTACTTC. Protein: CASSFGLAGGVRKETQYF.

The gene calls are TRBV16 and TRBJ2-7; the D is unclear. CDR1 is KGHSY, CDR2 FQNENV, per germline. This CDR3 is 13 amino acids long. Trimming cost V 0 bases and J 6 bases, with 9 bases left between them. The CDR3 DNA is TGTGCCAGCAGCCAATCCGGGTTTGGCGAGCAGTACTTC. Translated: CASSQSGFGEQYF.

The genes are TRBV28 and TRBJ2-7; 10 bases agree with TRBD2. V lost 3 bases and J lost 5; bases outside the gene matches: 1. This CDR3 has 13 amino acids. The V gene's germline CDR1 is MDHEN and CDR2 SYDVKM. CDR3 nucleotides: TGTGCCAGCAGTTTCAGCGGGAGGGACGAGCAGTACTTC. Protein sequence: CASSFSGRDEQYF.

J is TRBJ2-7 and V is TRBV2; 10 nucleotides align to TRBD2. CDR1 SNHLY and CDR2 FYNNEI come from the germline V gene. The CDR3 totals 17 residues. V was clipped by 6 bases and J by 0 bases; unmatched bases: 11. The CDR3 DNA follows: TGTGCCAGCAGCAAGGAACTAGCGGGACACAACTCCTACGAGCAGTACTTC. Protein product: CASSKELAGHNSYEQYF.

V gene TRBV5-1 combines with J gene TRBJ2-1; 9 bases map to TRBD2. Trimming took 4 bases from V and 9 from J; bases not matched to a gene: 8. CDR1 is SGHRS, CDR2 YFSETQ, per germline. The CDR3 has 14 residues. CDR3 loop: CASSHGTSMTEQFF. The CDR3 DNA follows: TGCGCCAGCAGCCACGGGACTAGCATGACTGAGCAGTTCTTC.

V usage is TRBV5-1 and J usage is TRBJ1-1, with D hard to call. V was clipped by 5 bases and J by 4 bases, with 15 bases between them. Germline loops: CDR1 SGHRS, CDR2 YFSETQ. The CDR3 consists of 14 residues. Here the CDR3 reads CASSRDLVSTEAFF. Here the CDR3 DNA reads TGCGCCAGCAGTCGCGACTTAGTGAGCACTGAAGCTTTCTTT.

The chain couples TRBV19 to TRBJ1-5, with TRBD1 identical over 10 bases. This CDR3 has 15 residues. Trimming at V came to 7 bases and at J to 5 bases, leaving 8 bases not matched to a gene. The germline V gene encodes CDR1 LNHDA and CDR2 SQIVND (reference sequence). CDR3 residues: CASTPGQGKYQPQHF. The DNA of the CDR3 is TGTGCCAGTACACCGGGACAGGGGAAGTATCAGCCCCAGCATTTT.

The V gene is TRBV7-6, the J gene TRBJ2-5, with 11 bases that match TRBD1. Germline V CDR1 and CDR2: SGHVS, FNYEAQ. The length of the CDR3 is 17 residues. The ends lost 0 bases at V and 1 base at J; junction bases unmatched: 4. The CDR3 nucleotides read TGTGCCAGCAGCTTAGCGAGGGGGACAGGGGGCCAAGAGACCCAGTACTTC. It translates to CASSLARGTGGQETQYF.

The chain couples TRBV28 to TRBJ2-2; the D is unclear. Trimming removed 5 bases from V and 1 base from J, with 8 bases in between. Germline lookup yields CDR1 MDHEN and CDR2 SYDVKM. The CDR3 covers 14 residues. CDR3 DNA sequence: TGTGCCAGCAGTCCAGGATGGAACACCGGGGAGCTGTTTTTT. Translated: CASSPGWNTGELFF.

Comments on this clone: One end of the junction is discordant with germline, which a read error may explain. V gene TRBV7-7 combines with J gene TRBJ2-5, with 9 positions matching TRBD1. The germline V gene has CDR1 SSHAT and CDR2 FNYEAQ (reference sequence). The CDR3 covers 16 residues. The CDR3 region is CASSSRPGQGVGGQYF. The CDR3 DNA sequence: TGTGCTAGCAGCTCAAGACCGGGACAGGGAGTTGGGGGCCAGTACTTC.

The rearrangement joins TRBV28 to TRBJ2-3; tentatively, D is TRBD1 (6 bases). CDR3 length: 15 residues. Germline CDR1 and CDR2: MDHEN and SYDVKM. V lost 3 bases and J 2 bases, leaving 12 bases between the germline ends. This CDR3 is CASSFVQGSTDTQYF. CDR3 sequence (DNA): TGTGCCAGCAGTTTTGTCCAGGGGTCCACAGATACGCAGTATTTT.

This sequence joins TRBV6-6 and TRBJ2-5, with TRBD1 matching 7 bases. CDR1 is MNHNY, CDR2 SVGAGI, per germline (reference sequence). The V segment lost 4 bases and the J segment 3 bases; nucleotides outside the gene matches: 5. This CDR3 has 14 residues. CDR3: CASSWDQGEETQYF. Written as DNA, the CDR3 is TGTGCCAGCAGTTGGGACCAGGGGGAAGAGACCCAGTACTTC.

The chain combines TRBV5-1 with TRBJ2-7; tentative D call: TRBD2 (5 bases). This CDR3 has 13 amino acids. Germline loops: CDR1 SGHRS, CDR2 YFSETQ. V lost 4 bases and J lost 1, with 9 bases in between. The CDR3 DNA is TGCGCCAGCAGCACGCCGGGATCCTACGAGCAGTACTTC. Its translation: CASSTPGSYEQYF.

The V gene is TRBV29-1, the J gene TRBJ1-2; no clear D. V dropped 4 bases and J dropped 5 bases, with 14 bases sitting between them. Germline CDR1 reads SQVTM; CDR2 reads ANQGSEA. This CDR3 has 13 amino acids. Here the CDR3 reads CSVGVRGSYGYTF. CDR3 sequence (DNA): TGCAGCGTTGGGGTCCGAGGGTCGTATGGCTACACCTTC.